These 10 T cell receptor beta chains were sequenced from one sample in a study of blood T cell repertoires in COVID-19. Sequenced by immunoSEQ multiplex PCR; TCRdb stores in-frame clones only, minus some. The sample includes approximately 170,000 clones, roughly 85% seen only once; the top ten take under 4.5%. The sample taken for sequencing was PBMCs or T cells enriched from blood (not recorded which). The receptors here all came from a woman in her forties or fifties who had recovered from COVID-19.

J is TRBJ1-5 and V is TRBV7-8; 11 nucleotides align to TRBD1. Germline values: CDR1 SGHVS, CDR2 FQNEAQ. The CDR3 has 18 residues. J lost 0 bases, V lost 5 bases, and 9 bases had no gene match. This chain's CDR3 is CASSDTRTGGTSNQPQHF. In nucleotides, the CDR3 is TGTGCCAGCAGCGACACCCGGACAGGGGGCACTAGCAATCAGCCCCAGCATTTT.

The rearrangement joins TRBV28 to TRBJ2-7; D might be TRBD2 (5 bases). Germline V gene data show CDR1 as MDHEN and CDR2 as SYDVKM. The CDR3 length is 13 residues. Trimming removed 6 bases at V and 5 bases at J, with 14 bases between. The CDR3 coding sequence is TGTGCCAGCAGGAACGGAGGAAAAAACGAGCAGTACGTC. Translated, it gives CASRNGGKNEQYV.

The CDR3 loop reads CASSDSEGSPQHF. The CDR3 bases are TGTGCCAGCAGTGACTCGGAGGGGTCGCCCCAGCATTTT. The V gene is TRBV6-4, the J gene TRBJ1-5, with D possibly matching TRBD1 (5 bases). Looked up from germline, CDR1 is MRHNA and CDR2 is SNTAGT. The CDR3 is 13 residues long. V lost 0 bases and J 9 bases, leaving 9 bases between the germline ends.

The CDR3 protein is CAARQGMNTEAFF. DNA for the CDR3: TGTGCCGCCCGACAGGGGATGAACACTGAAGCTTTCTTT. The chain is built from TRBV6-5 and TRBJ1-1, with 8 bases fitting TRBD1. With V trimmed by 11 bases and J by 0 bases, 5 bases remained unmatched. This CDR3 region has 13 residues. Germline loops: CDR1 MNHEY, CDR2 SVGAGI.

This chain's CDR3 is CASSTIGTSGGYNEQFF. In DNA form, the CDR3 reads TGTGCCAGCAGTACCATCGGGACTAGCGGGGGGTACAATGAGCAGTTCTTC. V is TRBV27 and J is TRBJ2-1; 15 nucleotides agree with TRBD2. With V trimmed by 5 bases and J by 4 bases, 6 bases remained unmatched. This CDR3 comprises 17 residues. In germline, CDR1 is MNHEY, CDR2 SMNVEV (reference sequence).

The genes are TRBV2 and TRBJ1-2; TRBD1 is a possible D gene (5 bases). V was pared by 6 bases and J by 4 bases, with 12 bases between. Germline-derived CDR1 and CDR2 are SNHLY and FYNNEI. CDR3 length: 13 residues. The CDR3 DNA is TGTGCCAGCAGCGGGGGGGGATCCTATGGCTACACCTTC. This codes for CASSGGGSYGYTF.

The chain is built from TRBV28 and TRBJ1-5; unclear D gene. Looked up from germline, CDR1 is MDHEN and CDR2 is SYDVKM. Trimming took off 2 bases at V and 4 bases at J, with 12 bases between the two ends. The length of the CDR3 is 15 residues. The CDR3 nucleotides read TGTGCCAGCAGTTTAGCCGGGTCCTATAATCAGCCCCAGCATTTT. This gives the protein CASSLAGSYNQPQHF.

This clone was recorded a few times. The chain couples TRBV18 to TRBJ1-4; 7 nucleotides align to TRBD1. Trimming cost V 6 bases and J 5 bases; bases outside gene matches: 12. Germline CDR1 is KGHSH and CDR2 is LQKENI. This CDR3 is 16 amino acids long. This CDR3 reads CASSSRPGQLNEKLFF. CDR3 DNA sequence: TGTGCCAGCTCTTCTCGACCGGGACAGCTGAATGAAAAACTGTTTTTT.

This chain joins TRBV7-3 and TRBJ1-6; D is unclear. Trimming took off 4 bases at V and 7 bases at J, with 5 bases between the two ends. Germline CDR1 reads SGHTA; CDR2 reads FQGTGA. The CDR3 has 12 amino acids. CDR3 amino acids: CASSSGNSPLHF. The CDR3 region has the DNA TGTGCCAGCAGCTCGGGGAATTCACCCCTCCACTTT.

This CDR3 reads CASSLAQGRNYGYTF. The CDR3 DNA is TGTGCCAGCAGCTTAGCGCAGGGCAGAAACTATGGCTACACCTTC. The chain is built from TRBV7-9 and TRBJ1-2, with D perhaps TRBD1 (5 bases). Trimming removed 0 bases from V and 2 bases from J, with 10 bases in between. The CDR3 runs 15 residues. Per the germline V gene, CDR1 is SEHNR and CDR2 is FQNEAQ (reference sequence).